This T cell receptor beta chain was recovered during a study of response to subunit inactivated influenza vaccine. This clonotype turned up a few times. Antigen specificity is unknown. General study points: There was a suggestion from the authors that each seasonal influenza vaccination recruits few new T cells.

Trimming shortened V by 0 bases and J by 1 base, and 6 bases separated the two germline ends. The germline gives CDR1 DFQATT, CDR2 SNEGSKA (reference sequence). This CDR3 region has 13 residues. TCRdb itself ran the RT-PCR reads through MiXCR, one entry per CDR3 protein. The sample lists around 750,000 distinct CDR3 sequences, approximately 21% occurring once. The V and J genes are TRBV20-1 and TRBJ1-1; no clear D. The receptor's source is a man aged 50-59 years who received an inactivated influenza vaccine. The sample consisted of PBMCs from blood, taken more than 4 days after vaccination. For the CDR3, the DNA is TGCAGTGCTAGAGATCGGGAGAACACTGAAGCTTTCTTT. This translates into CSARDRENTEAFF.